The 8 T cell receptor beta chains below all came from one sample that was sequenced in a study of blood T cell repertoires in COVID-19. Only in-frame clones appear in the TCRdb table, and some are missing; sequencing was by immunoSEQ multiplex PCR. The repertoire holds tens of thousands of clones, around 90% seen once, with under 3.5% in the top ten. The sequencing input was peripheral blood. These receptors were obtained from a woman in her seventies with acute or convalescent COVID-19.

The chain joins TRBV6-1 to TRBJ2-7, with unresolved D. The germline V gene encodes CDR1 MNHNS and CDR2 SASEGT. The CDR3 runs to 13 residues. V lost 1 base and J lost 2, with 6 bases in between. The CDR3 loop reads CASSEGLAYEQYV. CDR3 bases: TGTGCCAGCAGTGAAGGACTGGCCTACGAGCAGTACGTC.

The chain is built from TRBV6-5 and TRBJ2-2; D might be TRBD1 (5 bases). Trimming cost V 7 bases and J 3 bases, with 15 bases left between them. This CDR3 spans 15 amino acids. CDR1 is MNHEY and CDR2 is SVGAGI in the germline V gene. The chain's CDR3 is CASKSRGTHTGELFF. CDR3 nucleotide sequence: TGTGCCAGCAAAAGTAGGGGCACACACACCGGGGAGCTGTTTTTT.

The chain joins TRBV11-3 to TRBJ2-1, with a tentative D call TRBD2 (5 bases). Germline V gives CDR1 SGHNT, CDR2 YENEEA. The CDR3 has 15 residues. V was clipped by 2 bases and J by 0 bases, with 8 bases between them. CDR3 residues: CASSLSEGSYNEQFF. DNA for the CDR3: TGTGCCAGCAGCTTATCCGAGGGCTCCTACAATGAGCAGTTCTTC.

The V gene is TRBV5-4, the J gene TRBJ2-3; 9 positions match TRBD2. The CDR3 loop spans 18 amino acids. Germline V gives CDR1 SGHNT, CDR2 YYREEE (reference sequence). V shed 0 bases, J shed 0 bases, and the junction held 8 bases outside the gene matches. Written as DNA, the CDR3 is TGTGCCAGCAGCTTGGGAGGGCAACTAGCGGGTAGCACAGATACGCAGTATTTT. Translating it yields CASSLGGQLAGSTDTQYF.

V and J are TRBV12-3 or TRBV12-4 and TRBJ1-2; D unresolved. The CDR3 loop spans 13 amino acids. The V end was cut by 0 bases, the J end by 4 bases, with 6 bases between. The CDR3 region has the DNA TGTGCCAGCAGTTTAGCTCAGTCCTATGGCTACACCTTC. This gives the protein CASSLAQSYGYTF.

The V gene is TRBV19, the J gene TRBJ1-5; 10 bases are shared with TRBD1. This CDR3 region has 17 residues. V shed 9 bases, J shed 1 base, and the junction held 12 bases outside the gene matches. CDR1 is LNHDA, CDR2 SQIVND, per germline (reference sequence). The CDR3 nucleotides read TGTGCCAGCACCCGGGACAGGGGTGATGGGAGCAATCAGCCCCAGCATTTT. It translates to CASTRDRGDGSNQPQHF. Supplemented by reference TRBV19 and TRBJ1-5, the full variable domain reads DGGITQSPKYLFRKEGQNVTLSCEQNLNHDAMYWYRQDPGQGLRLIYYSQIVNDFQKGDIAEGYSVSREKKESFPLTVTSAQKNPTAFYLCASTRDRGDGSNQPQHFGDGTRLSIL.

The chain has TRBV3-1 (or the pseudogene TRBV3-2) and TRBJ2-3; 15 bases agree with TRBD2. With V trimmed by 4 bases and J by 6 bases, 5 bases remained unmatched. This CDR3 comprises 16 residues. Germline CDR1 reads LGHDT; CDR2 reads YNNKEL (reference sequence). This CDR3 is CASSLRTSGGADTQYF. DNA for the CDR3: TGTGCCAGCAGCCTAAGGACTAGCGGGGGGGCGGATACGCAGTATTTT.

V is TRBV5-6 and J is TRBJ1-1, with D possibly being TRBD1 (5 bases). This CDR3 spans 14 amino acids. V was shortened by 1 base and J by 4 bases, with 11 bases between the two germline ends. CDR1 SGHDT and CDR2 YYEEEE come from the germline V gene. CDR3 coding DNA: TGTGCCAGCAGCTTGAAGGGGTTTAGCACTGAAGCTTTCTTT. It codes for CASSLKGFSTEAFF.